Here is one T cell receptor beta chain with its context. Its target is not known. The data originate from a study of cytomegalovirus exposure and HLA in healthy donors. Study results and limitations: In a later analysis, parvovirus B19, influenza, CMV and Epstein-Barr virus appeared linked to several top co-occurrence clusters.

The germline CDR1 and CDR2 sequences are SGHRS and YFSETQ. V lost 4 bases to trimming and J lost 4 bases, with 8 bases between them. There are 12 residues in the CDR3. PCR amplification relied on 60 Vbeta primers (plus 13 Jbeta primers). Produced via immunoSEQ multiplex PCR; TCRdb's table is partial and in-frame only. Found here are over 100,000 clones, 78% of them singletons; the top ten hold around 1.6%. The chain combines TRBV5-1 with TRBJ1-1, with D possibly being TRBD1 (5 bases). The sample comprised PBMCs. The TCR was taken from a female donor in good health and CMV-seronegative. The CDR3 bases are TGCGCCAGCAGCGTAGACAGCACTGAAGCTTTCTTT. Protein: CASSVDSTEAFF.